These 2 T cell receptor beta chains were all obtained from the same sample, sequenced in a study of T cells in Graves' hyperthyroidism and ophthalmopathy. Researchers amplified the TCR beta CDR3 regions from RNA transcripts. RT-PCR in the first round (using the HTBI primer set) targeted the TCR CDR3. TCRdb re-derived calls from the multiplex PCR reads in MiXCR, one entry per CDR3 protein. The profile shows approximately 490,000 distinct CDR3 sequences, less than 25% of them singletons. Sequencing was performed on blood. Receptor source: a woman in her seventies with Graves' ophthalmopathy.

This clonotype was counted between two and nine times. The genes are TRBV29-1 and TRBJ2-5, with TRBD1 as a possible D gene (6 bases). Germline CDR1 SQVTM, CDR2 ANQGSEA. V was cut by 5 bases and J by 5 bases, with 15 bases left in between. This CDR3 comprises 13 residues. CDR3 protein: CSVNRDKGETQYF. CDR3 coding DNA: TGCAGCGTTAACCGGGACAAAGGGGAGACCCAGTACTTC.

J is TRBJ2-1 and V is TRBV5-1; 7 positions agree with TRBD1. The CDR3 is 17 residues long. CDR1 and CDR2 (germline): SGHRS, YFSETQ. J lost 9 bases, V lost 1 base, and 16 bases had no gene match. CDR3 loop: CASSLTDRVELSGEQFF. CDR3 DNA sequence: TGCGCCAGCAGCTTGACCGACAGGGTTGAACTATCTGGTGAGCAGTTCTTC.